One TCR beta chain is described in this entry. Its cognate antigen has yet to be identified. Base quality data are lacking; no much larger clone is found one base away. The donors were healthy, HIV-negative adults who had no recently reported acute infections or vaccinations. All donors were Caucasian adults living in Nashville, Tennessee, USA. Magnetic negative selection was used to enrich CD4+ T cells, after which naive cells were positively selected on CD45RA and the negative fraction became the memory subset. After blood collection by leukapheresis, PBMCs were isolated using Ficoll-Histopaque density gradient centrifugation and then cryopreserved in the vapor phase of liquid nitrogen. Analytical flow cytometry was used to check the purity and quantity of each magnetically sorted T cell population. Each sorted fraction had its genomic DNA isolated and then quantified by UV absorbance on a Nanodrop 2000c.

This record comes from a study of shared clonotypes between healthy human individuals (dated by TCRdb to 2020 to 2022). Regarding the research as a whole: A few men and a couple of women, aged 18 to 49 years, made up the cohort. For each donor, CD4 naive and CD4 memory were each given three plates, CD8 naive was given two plates, and CD8 memory was given one plate. To estimate repertoire size and how much clonotypes are shared between individuals, the study performed deep sequencing of blood TCR repertoires from about 5 healthy adults. To increase sequencing depth and limit assay-specific biases, different laboratories used diverse techniques to prepare libraries and sequence TCR repertoires. Each donor's leukapheresis produced roughly between about 0.8 and 10 billion PBMCs.

Summary of the overall study and its limitations: Compared with non-shared clonotypes, clonotypes shared by all four sorted-subset donors had higher generation probabilities. The small number of donors limited the genetic and exposure-history diversity represented. Only blood was sampled, and tissue TCR repertoires likely differ from those in blood. When several donors were compared, the shared fraction of clonotypes was roughly 5% for naive CD4, over 3% for naive CD8, about 2.4% for memory CD4, and roughly 0.43% for memory CD8. Incomplete sequencing was indicated by rarefaction of sorted-subset datasets, despite the large sequencing depth. Estimated clonotype richness was generally larger for naive than for memory subsets. Based on pairwise subsampling, the degree of clonotype sharing among donors was expected to be affected by sequencing depth.

TCR CDR3 regions were amplified from genomic DNA by multiplex PCR using the deep immunoSEQ assay. Extracted genomic DNA from each cell subset was spread evenly across all wells of several immunoSEQ 96-well plates, with each plate serving as a replicate. For sorted subsets, each replicate PCR was loaded with roughly 0.2 ug genomic DNA, equivalent to about 30,000 T cell genomes. Purified libraries were measured with a Qubit 3.0 fluorometer, size-checked on a Bioanalyzer 2100, and measured again with the KAPA Library Quantification kit. Each immunoSEQ 96-well plate was sequenced on its own single-read 150-cycle Illumina NextSeq 550 flow cell. The published analysis was carried out like this. The immunoSEQ output contained only junctional sequences without quality scores, so filtering could not match that applied to full-length reads. Sequences were annotated with PyIR, a Python wrapper for IgBLAST v1.9, and V/J genes and CDR3 were assigned using IMGT germline references. Reads were removed for weak V/J assignments (E-value above 1e-6), missing CDR3, stop codons, out-of-frame junctions, or ambiguous translated residues. V3J clonotypes were defined as sequences sharing the same inferred V gene, J gene, and CDR3 amino acid sequence. Percentage overlap between repertoires was calculated by dividing the number of shared unique clonotypes by the size of the smaller repertoire. Repertoire richness was assessed with RTK rarefaction, the Chao1 estimator, and Recon v2.1 estimates of unobserved clonotypes. Generation probabilities for all TCRbeta clonotypes obtained by the gDNA method from several donors were computed using OLGA. The table was pulled from immuneACCESS by TCRdb, which kept in-frame rearrangements only. Such tables lose some clones; where checked, under half of the loss comes from unresolved V genes, and the rest has no known cause. The D gene and trimming were derived from the DNA, and the V and J assignments and clone size from that table. A total of about 2,500,000 clones appear in this sample, more than 80% of them only once. The top ten clones comprise 0.11% to 0.15% of the sample.

The receptor's source is a young man in good health. Sequencing was performed on naive CD4+ T cells sorted from blood. The cell subset or site label, as the study defines it: CD45RA+ positively selected.

Read as DNA, the sequence is TGTGCCAGCAGTTTCTCCAAGACAGGGGGATTCTACGAGCAGTACTTC. This sequence encodes CASSFSKTGGFYEQYF. This chain joins TRBV28 to TRBJ2-7, and TRBD1 aligns with 9 junction nucleotides. Trimming accounts for 3 bases at V and 3 bases at J, while the number of junction bases matched to no gene is 9. CDR1 MDHEN and CDR2 SYDVKM are derived from the germline V gene. The cysteine opens and the phenylalanine closes a CDR3 of 16 amino acids. The read is trimmed to its CDR3 DNA, 48 bases read in frame from base 1. Extended through the reference TRBV28 and TRBJ2-7 proteins, this CDR3 yields the full variable domain: DVKVTQSSRYLVKRTGEKVFLECVQDMDHENMFWYRQDPGLGLRLIYFSYDVKMKEKGDIPEGYSVSREKKERFSLILESASTNQTSMYLCASSFSKTGGFYEQYFGPGTRLTVT.